The 9 T cell receptor beta chains below all came from one sample that was sequenced in a study of blood T cell repertoires in COVID-19. TCRdb's copy holds only in-frame clones and misses some; the assay was immunoSEQ multiplex PCR. The data hold roughly 200,000 clones, with about 80% observed a single time. The sequenced material came from peripheral blood. Source of these receptors: a man aged 60 to 69 with acute or convalescent COVID-19.

V gene TRBV3-1 (or the pseudogene TRBV3-2) combines with J gene TRBJ2-3; 8 bases are a match to TRBD2. Looked up from germline, CDR1 is LGHDT and CDR2 is YNNKEL (reference sequence). Trimming removed 6 bases from V and 2 bases from J; junction bases left unmatched: 7. The length of the CDR3 is 15 residues. The CDR3 here is CASSGTSGLTDTQYF. The CDR3 bases are TGTGCCAGCAGTGGAACTAGCGGACTCACAGATACGCAGTATTTT.

This clone was recorded a few times. The chain is built from TRBV6-2 or TRBV6-3 and TRBJ1-5, with TRBD1 identical over 10 bases. Germline CDR1 and CDR2: MNHEY and SVGEGT. The V and J ends lost 6 bases and 4 bases, in that order; junction bases with no gene match: 6. The CDR3 loop spans 15 amino acids. CDR3 residues: CASSTMGQGNQPQHF. CDR3 in DNA: TGTGCCAGCAGCACGATGGGACAGGGGAATCAGCCCCAGCATTTT.

The genes are TRBV18 and TRBJ1-1; TRBD1 aligns across 7 bases. This CDR3 contains 18 residues. Germline-derived CDR1 and CDR2 are KGHSH and LQKENI. With V trimmed by 6 bases and J by 0 bases, 16 bases remained unmatched. The CDR3 loop reads CASSPLQGSGLMNTEAFF. The CDR3 region has the DNA TGTGCCAGCTCGCCTTTACAGGGGTCGGGGTTGATGAACACTGAAGCTTTCTTT.

The chain links TRBV23-1 to TRBJ1-3; D remains ambiguous. TRBV23-1 is an ORF, with its function uncertain. This CDR3 region has 15 residues. Trimming removed 4 bases at V and 8 bases at J, with 18 bases between. The CDR3 region has the DNA TGCGCCAGCAGTCGAATTCCGGTAGTCGGGGACACCATATATTTT. Encoded protein: CASSRIPVVGDTIYF.

The genes are TRBV7-3 and TRBJ2-1; 9 bases agree with TRBD1. Germline-derived CDR1 and CDR2 are SGHTA and FQGTGA. V gave up 6 bases and J gave up 5 bases; unmatched junction bases: 5. The CDR3 runs to 14 residues. CDR3: CASSRQGDNNEQFF. CDR3 bases: TGTGCCAGCAGTCGACAGGGGGATAACAATGAGCAGTTCTTC.

This clone was counted a single time. V gene TRBV4-2 combines with J gene TRBJ2-7; D is possibly TRBD1 (5 bases). Trimming removed 3 bases from V and 2 bases from J, with 14 bases in between. The CDR3 runs 15 residues. Germline values: CDR1 LGHNA, CDR2 YNFKEQ. The CDR3: CASSQGTGPTYEQYF. CDR3 DNA sequence: TGTGCCAGCAGCCAGGGTACAGGCCCGACCTACGAGCAGTACTTC.

The chain joins TRBV5-1 to TRBJ2-3; no reliable D call. Looked up from germline, CDR1 is SGHRS and CDR2 is YFSETQ. The CDR3 is 14 amino acids. V was pared by 4 bases and J by 0 bases, with 9 bases between. CDR3 sequence (DNA): TGCGCCAGCAGCAAAAGCACTAGCACAGATACGCAGTATTTT. Its protein is CASSKSTSTDTQYF.

The V gene is TRBV30, the J gene TRBJ1-5; a possible D gene is TRBD1 (6 bases). V was clipped by 2 bases and J by 3 bases, with 14 bases between them. This CDR3 is built from 15 residues. Germline V lookup: CDR1 GTSNPN, CDR2 SVGIG (reference sequence). DNA for the CDR3: TGTGCCTGGAGTCGGAACAGGGCTAACAATCAGCCCCAGCATTTT. Translating gives CAWSRNRANNQPQHF.

The chain uses TRBV5-4 and TRBJ1-5, with D hard to call. CDR1 and CDR2 from the germline V gene are SGHNT and YYREEE (reference sequence). V lost 1 base, J lost 5 bases, and 13 bases lay in between. The CDR3 contains 15 residues. The CDR3 region is CASSLNRGVDQPQHF. For the CDR3, the DNA is TGTGCCAGCAGCTTGAATCGCGGGGTAGATCAGCCCCAGCATTTT.